This is a list of T cell receptor beta chains from one sample in a study of graft-versus-host responses after intestinal transplantation. The method was immunoSEQ multiplex PCR; TCRdb's version includes in-frame clones alone and lacks a portion of them. Among under 130,000 clones listed, approximately 94% were seen once. For these receptors, no antigen is known. The source was unstimulated CD8+ T cells sorted from spleen or lymph node cells, collected before intestinal transplant. These receptors came from a human donor who received an intestinal transplant. CDR3s include the opening cysteine and the closing phenylalanine or tryptophan. D genes are given only for firm matches. Expanded clones are given a class, and other clones once, few, many or no size at all.

>TRBV29-1|TRBJ2-6|.|.
CSVLLQGNPGANVLTF
TGCAGCGTTCTCTTGCAGGGGAACCCTGGGGCCAACGTCCTGACTTTC
>TRBV4-1|TRBJ2-3|TRBD2|once
CASRPLAGGLDTQYF
TGCGCCAGCAGGCCCCTAGCGGGGGGGCTGGATACGCAGTATTTT
>TRBV15|TRBJ2-1|.|.
CATSLRRDLRHNEQFF
TGTGCCACCAGCCTAAGGAGAGATCTTAGGCACAATGAGCAGTTCTTC
>TRBV7-8|TRBJ2-6|.|once
CASSLRSGANVLTF
TGTGCCAGCAGCCTCCGCTCTGGGGCCAACGTCCTGACTTTC
>TRBV7-8|TRBJ2-1|.|once
CASSLVPGAPYNEQFF
TGTGCCAGCAGCTTAGTTCCGGGGGCCCCCTACAATGAGCAGTTCTTC
>TRBV5-4|TRBJ1-2|TRBD1|.
CASSPRDRENNYGYTF
TGTGCCAGCAGCCCCCGGGACAGGGAAAATAACTATGGCTACACCTTC
>TRBV4-2|TRBJ2-3|TRBD2|.
CASSQGISGGYGTDTQYF
TGTGCCAGCAGCCAAGGGATTAGCGGGGGGTATGGCACAGATACGCAGTATTTT
>TRBV6-1|TRBJ1-2|.|once
CASSEVSSTGNYGYTF
TGTGCCAGCAGTGAAGTGTCTTCGACGGGAAACTATGGCTACACCTTC
>TRBV7-6|TRBJ2-5|.|once
CASSLWEEGETQYF
TGTGCCAGCAGCTTATGGGAGGAGGGGGAGACCCAGTACTTC
>TRBV5-4|TRBJ1-2|.|.
CASSLDPTSHYGYTF
TGTGCCAGCAGCTTGGATCCGACAAGCCACTATGGCTACACCTTC
>TRBV7-5|TRBJ1-4|.|.
CVRRGDNEKLFF
TGTGTCAGAAGAGGCGATAATGAAAAACTGTTTTTT
>TRBV10-2|TRBJ2-2|TRBD1|.
CASSESTGGSYGELFF
TGCGCCAGCAGTGAGTCGACAGGGGGCTCGTACGGGGAGCTGTTTTTT
>TRBV4-1|TRBJ2-3|.|.
CASSQVGPDTQYF
TGCGCCAGCAGCCAAGTAGGGCCAGATACGCAGTATTTT
>TRBV7-9|TRBJ1-2|.|once
CASSPTDGVNYGYTF
TGTGCCAGCAGCCCAACCGACGGGGTAAACTATGGCTACACCTTC
>TRBV13|TRBJ2-7|.|.
CASSLWSEGAYEQYF
TGTGCCAGCAGCTTATGGTCCGAAGGGGCCTACGAGCAGTACTTC
>TRBV4-1|TRBJ2-7|.|.
CASSPTVSSYEQYF
TGCGCCAGCAGCCCGACAGTGAGCTCCTACGAGCAGTACTTC
>TRBV4-2|TRBJ1-4|.|.
CASSQEPLGQGGEKLFF
TGTGCCAGCAGCCAAGAGCCTCTTGGGCAGGGAGGTGAAAAACTGTTTTTT
>TRBV5-5|TRBJ2-7|.|.
CASSAGRSVSYEQYF
TGTGCCAGCAGCGCCGGGCGGTCCGTTTCCTACGAGCAGTACTTC
>TRBV6-5|TRBJ1-1|.|.
CASSYEREAFF
TGTGCCAGCAGTTACGAACGTGAAGCTTTCTTT
>TRBV7-9|TRBJ1-1|.|.
CASSLVGRANTEAFF
TGTGCCAGCAGCTTAGTCGGCCGGGCGAACACTGAAGCTTTCTTT
>TRBV2|TRBJ2-1|.|.
CASSGMGTFNEQFF
TGTGCCAGCAGTGGTATGGGGACTTTTAATGAGCAGTTCTTC
>TRBV29-1|TRBJ1-1|TRBD1|.
CSARQGAYTEAFF
TGCAGCGCCAGACAGGGGGCTTACACTGAAGCTTTCTTT
>TRBV7-8|TRBJ2-3|.|.
CASSLRAWGTDTQYF
TGTGCCAGCAGCTTGCGGGCTTGGGGCACAGATACGCAGTATTTT
>TRBV10-2|TRBJ2-1|TRBD1|once
CASNDWTGEDEQFF
TGCGCCAGCAACGACTGGACAGGGGAGGATGAGCAGTTCTTC
>TRBV7-4|TRBJ2-2|TRBD2|.
CASSTTSGGQKGTGELFF
TGTGCCAGCAGCACTACTAGCGGGGGCCAAAAGGGGACCGGGGAGCTGTTTTTT
>TRBV9|TRBJ2-1|TRBD1|.
CASSVGGGIGNEQFF
TGTGCCAGCAGCGTAGGAGGGGGCATTGGGAATGAGCAGTTCTTC
>TRBV7-2|TRBJ1-3|.|.
CASSLDVPVTGNTIYF
TGTGCCAGCAGCTTAGACGTGCCAGTTACTGGAAACACCATATATTTT
>TRBV27|TRBJ2-5|.|.
CASSLYNGGHPTWETQYF
TGTGCCAGCAGTTTATACAACGGGGGACACCCAACCTGGGAGACCCAGTACTTC
>TRBV6-5|TRBJ2-1|TRBD2|.
CASSYGRGGPGEQFF
TGTGCCAGCAGTTACGGGCGGGGGGGCCCCGGTGAGCAGTTCTTC
>TRBV2|TRBJ1-1|TRBD1|.
CASKPTGGNTEAFF
TGTGCCAGCAAACCTACAGGGGGCAACACTGAAGCTTTCTTT
>TRBV29-1|TRBJ2-1|TRBD1|once
CSVEGTGDPPYNEQFF
TGCAGCGTTGAAGGGACAGGGGATCCCCCCTACAATGAGCAGTTCTTC
>TRBV19|TRBJ2-7|.|.
CASSRLTGTYEQYF
TGTGCCAGTAGTAGGCTGACGGGAACTTACGAGCAGTACTTC
>TRBV2|TRBJ2-5|.|.
CASPRGGAPRETQYF
TGTGCCAGCCCAAGAGGAGGGGCGCCCCGGGAGACCCAGTACTTC
>TRBV11-3|TRBJ2-5|TRBD2|once
CASSPRTSGQETQYF
TGTGCCAGCAGCCCCCGGACTAGCGGACAAGAGACCCAGTACTTC
>TRBV30|TRBJ1-5|TRBD1|few
CAWSGRAGGRQPQHF
TGTGCCTGGAGTGGGAGGGCAGGGGGCCGGCAGCCCCAGCATTTT